The clone carrying this T cell receptor (beta chain) appeared once. No antigen is known for it. The assay was immunoSEQ multiplex PCR, and TCRdb's table has in-frame clones only and misses some. The sample contains over 1.5 million clones, nearly 99% of which appear only once. This entry is derived from a study of shared clonotypes between healthy human individuals. On the study more broadly: Each donor had three CD4 naive, three CD4 memory, two CD8 naive and one CD8 memory plate.

Points from the study as a whole: Genetic and exposure-history diversity was limited by the small donor number. Across subsets, estimated richness was generally greater for naive than for memory populations. Clonotypes shared by all four sorted-subset donors had higher generation probabilities than non-shared clonotypes.

With 5 bases removed from V and 4 bases from J, the gap between germline ends came to 15 bases. The CDR3 loop spans 14 amino acids. Germline loops: CDR1 SGHTA, CDR2 FQGTGA. The sample consisted of naive CD4+ T cells sorted from blood. Subset: CD45RA+ positively selected. This TCR was sampled from a man aged 25-40 years in good health. The chain has TRBV7-3 and TRBJ2-7; tentatively, D is TRBD1 or TRBD2 (5 bases each). For the CDR3, the DNA is TGTGCCAGCAGCCTCGGGGCGACGGGGTACGAGCAGTACTTC. Its protein is CASSLGATGYEQYF.